The T cell receptor beta chain under discussion was sequenced for a study of shared clonotypes between healthy human individuals. This clone came up once. Only Caucasian adults living in Nashville, Tennessee made up the donor group. CDR1 is SGHNT and CDR2 is YYREEE in the germline V gene (reference sequence). CDR3 length equals 17 residues. V was clipped by 0 bases and J by 7 bases, with 19 bases between them. Profiling relied on immunoSEQ multiplex PCR, and the TCRdb table lists in-frame clones only, not all of them. The table has fewer than 650,000 clones, less than 80% seen once. The source of this sequence is a woman in her thirties or forties in good health. Some clones in this sample may be carry-over from other donors' samples. The chain couples TRBV5-4 to TRBJ2-2, with D perhaps TRBD2 (6 bases). The sample was PBMCs. Here the CDR3 DNA reads TGTGCCAGCAGCTTGGCCGAGGTAGCGGAAGTGGGCGGGGAGCTGTTTTTT. This codes for CASSLAEVAEVGGELFF.